The 15 T cell receptor beta chains below come from one sample, sequenced in a study of CD4 and CD8 cells across lung adenocarcinoma regions. TCRdb redid the calling of the PCR reads with MiXCR, one entry per CDR3 protein. Among roughly 17,000 distinct CDR3 sequences, around 52% were seen once, and the ten largest hold about 30%. Sequenced material: CD8+ T cells from the center of a lung tumor. The receptors come from a female donor with lung adenocarcinoma. The CD4 and CD8 labels of this study may be unreliable.

This clonotype was picked up a small number of times. The rearrangement joins TRBV10-1 to TRBJ2-1, with TRBD1 as a possible D gene (6 bases). The V end was cut by 4 bases, the J end by 4 bases, with 11 bases between. The CDR3 spans 14 residues. Per germline, CDR1 WNHNN and CDR2 SYGVQD (reference sequence). Here the CDR3 reads CASSGGQIYNEQFF. The CDR3 DNA reads TGCGCCAGCAGTGGTGGACAGATATACAATGAGCAGTTCTTC.

Comment on this clonotype: One end of the junction is discordant with germline, which a read error may explain. The V gene is TRBV27, the J gene TRBJ2-5; 7 bases align to TRBD2. Germline V gene lookup returns CDR1 MNHEY and CDR2 SMNVEV (reference sequence). The CDR3 covers 14 residues. The CDR3 loop is CAGKRGGDQETQYF. The CDR3 nucleotides read TGTGCGGGGAAGCGGGGCGGGGACCAAGAGACGCAGTATTTC.

The gene calls are TRBV6-9 and TRBJ2-1; D is tentatively TRBD1 or TRBD2 (5 bases each). The tail of the sequence fits TRBJ2-5 better, so the J call may be wrong. CDR3 size: 13 residues. CDR1 MNHGY and CDR2 SVAAGI come from the germline V gene. DNA for the CDR3: TGTGCCATCCTGGGACGGAAAGAAGAGACCCAGTACTTC. This encodes CAILGRKEETQYF.

The chain is built from TRBV6-5 and TRBJ2-1; TRBD2 matches 7 bases. Germline CDR1 MNHEY, CDR2 SVGAGI. The trim removed 3 bases at V and 7 bases at J, leaving 15 bases unmatched. The CDR3 contains 17 residues. The CDR3 nucleotides are TGTGCCAGCAGTTATTCTACCGGCGGGAGAGGGGCGAATGAGCAGTTCTTC. The encoded protein is CASSYSTGGRGANEQFF.

This clonotype was seen at least ten times. The rearrangement uses TRBV6-5 and TRBJ1-3; weak D call: TRBD1 (6 bases). The length of the CDR3 is 15 residues. Deletions cut 4 bases from V and 2 bases from J, with 12 bases between. The germline V gene encodes CDR1 MNHEY and CDR2 SVGAGI. CDR3 loop: CASSLQGATGNTIYF. CDR3 nucleotides: TGTGCCAGCAGTTTACAGGGTGCAACTGGAAACACCATATATTTT.

On this clonotype: Sequence at one end of the junction differs from germline and may be a read error. The chain carries TRBV6-1 and TRBJ2-4, with D possibly matching TRBD2 (6 bases). The CDR3 covers 17 residues. CDR1 is MNHNS and CDR2 is SASEGT in the germline V gene. The CDR3 sequence: CASSERAGLSSKNTQYF. The CDR3 nucleotides read TGTGCCAGCAGTGAAAGGGCGGGGCTTAGCTCGAAAAACACGCAGTACTTT.

V and J are TRBV6-1 and TRBJ1-2; TRBD1 agrees at 10 bases. The germline V gene encodes CDR1 MNHNS and CDR2 SASEGT. The ends lost 5 bases at V and 8 bases at J; junction bases unmatched: 5. CDR3 length: 13 amino acids. CDR3: CASSRDRGRGYTF. CDR3 DNA: TGTGCCAGCAGTCGCGACAGGGGGCGCGGCTACACCTTC.

The chain is built from TRBV7-2 and TRBJ2-1; D is unclear. The germline V and J ends were trimmed by 9 bases and 4 bases, with 7 bases remaining between them. The germline gives CDR1 SGHTA, CDR2 FQGNSA. The CDR3 is 11 residues long. In DNA, the CDR3 is TGTGCCAGTAGAAGTTACAATGAGCAGTTCTTC. Residues: CASRSYNEQFF. The variable domain in full, completed from reference TRBV7-2 and TRBJ2-1, reads GAGVSQSPSNKVTEKGKDVELRCDPISGHTALYWYRQSLGQGLEFLIYFQGNSAPDKSGLPSDRFSAERTGGSVSTLTIQRTQQEDSAVYLCASRSYNEQFFGPGTRLTVL.

In the case of this clonotype: The conserved final phenylalanine or tryptophan is absent from the CDR3, which likely points to a read error. It is unclear where the CDR3 begins or ends on the DNA, so no DNA is shown, and the CDR3 is as TCRdb lists it. J is TRBJ2-5 and V is TRBV30; TRBD1 is the table's D call, not checked against the DNA. The CDR3 is 21 residues long, ends included. Per germline, CDR1 GTSNPN and CDR2 SVGIG (reference sequence). CDR3 protein: CAWSPGAIPVGDDREGWHMAG.

This clonotype occurred many times. The genes are TRBV7-2 and TRBJ1-2; TRBD1 might be the D (5 bases). The germline V and J ends were trimmed by 1 base and 2 bases, with 8 bases remaining between them. CDR1 SGHTA and CDR2 FQGNSA come from the germline V gene. The CDR3 totals 14 residues. The CDR3 nucleotides read TGTGCCAGCAGCTTAGATTCAGGGAACTATGGCTACACCTTC. Translated, it gives CASSLDSGNYGYTF.

Concerning this clonotype itself: One junction end does not reproduce the germline sequence, and a read error may be involved. The V call is TRBV4-1, the J call TRBJ2-4, with D possibly being TRBD2 (6 bases). The CDR3 runs 18 residues. The germline gives CDR1 MGHRA, CDR2 YSYEKL. CDR3: CASSRADAARGGKDMQYF. CDR3 in DNA: TGCGCCAGCAGCCGAGCAGACGCGGCCCGGGGAGGCAAAGACATGCAGTATTTC.

Relative to its sample, this clonotype is medium-sized. The chain couples TRBV6-1 to TRBJ2-2; no definite D call. The CDR3 has 15 amino acids. Between the trimmed V and J ends, which lost 0 bases and 2 bases, there was a span of 7 bases. Germline V gene sequence: CDR1 MNHNS, CDR2 SASEGT. In DNA form, the CDR3 reads TGTGCCAGCAGTGAAGCCCAAGACAACACCGGGGAGCTGTTTTTT. It yields the protein CASSEAQDNTGELFF.

The chain carries TRBV6-5 and TRBJ2-2; D is perhaps TRBD1 or TRBD2 (6 bases each). With the DNA end fitting TRBJ2-3 better, the J assignment may be wrong. Germline-derived CDR1 and CDR2 are MNHEY and SVGAGI. The CDR3 is 16 residues long. DNA of the CDR3: TGTGCCAGCAGTTACTCGGGGGGCGGCAACACCGGGGCGCAGTATTTT. This codes for CASSYSGGGNTGAQYF.

This clonotype occurred many times. This sequence joins TRBV6-1 and TRBJ1-3, with no clear D. The V end was cut by 7 bases, the J end by 0 bases, with 16 bases between. There are 16 residues in the CDR3. CDR1 is MNHNS and CDR2 is SASEGT in the germline V gene. CDR3 sequence reads: CASTKWTSGSGNTIYF. DNA of the CDR3: TGTGCCAGCACCAAATGGACGTCCGGCTCTGGAAACACCATATATTTT.

This clonotype came up once. The chain carries TRBV6-1 and TRBJ2-1; TRBD2 aligns across 12 bases. This CDR3 is 15 amino acids long. J lost 2 bases, V lost 4 bases, and 0 bases had no gene match. Germline CDR1 is MNHNS and CDR2 is SASEGT. The CDR3 coding sequence is TGTGCCAGCAGTGGACTAGCGGGAGCCTACAATGAGCAGTTCTTC. Amino acids: CASSGLAGAYNEQFF.